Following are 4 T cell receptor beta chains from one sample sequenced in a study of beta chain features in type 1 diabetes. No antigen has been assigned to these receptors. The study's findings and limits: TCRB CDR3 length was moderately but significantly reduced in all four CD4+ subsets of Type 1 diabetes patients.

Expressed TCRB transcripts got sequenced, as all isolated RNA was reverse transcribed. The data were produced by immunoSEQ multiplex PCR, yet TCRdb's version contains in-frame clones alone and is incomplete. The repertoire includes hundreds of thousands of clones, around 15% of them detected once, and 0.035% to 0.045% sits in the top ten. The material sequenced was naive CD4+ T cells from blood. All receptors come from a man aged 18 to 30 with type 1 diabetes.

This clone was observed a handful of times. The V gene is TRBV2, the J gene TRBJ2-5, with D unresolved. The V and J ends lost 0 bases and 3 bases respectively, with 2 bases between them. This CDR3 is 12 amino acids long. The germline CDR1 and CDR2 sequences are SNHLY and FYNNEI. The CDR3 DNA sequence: TGTGCCAGCAGTGAAGCTAAAGAGACCCAGTACTTC. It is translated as CASSEAKETQYF.

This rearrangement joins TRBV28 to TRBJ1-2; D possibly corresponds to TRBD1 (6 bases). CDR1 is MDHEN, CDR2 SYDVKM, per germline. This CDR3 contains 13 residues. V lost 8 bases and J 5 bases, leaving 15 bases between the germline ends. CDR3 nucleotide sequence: TGTGCCAGCCGGTGGGGGGGCGATTATGGCTACACCTTC. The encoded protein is CASRWGGDYGYTF.

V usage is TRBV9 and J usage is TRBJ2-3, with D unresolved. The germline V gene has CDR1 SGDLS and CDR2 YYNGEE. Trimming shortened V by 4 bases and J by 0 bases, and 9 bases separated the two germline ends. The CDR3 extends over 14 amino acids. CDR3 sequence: CASSLIGSTDTQYF. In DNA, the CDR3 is TGTGCCAGCAGCCTCATTGGGAGCACAGATACGCAGTATTTT.

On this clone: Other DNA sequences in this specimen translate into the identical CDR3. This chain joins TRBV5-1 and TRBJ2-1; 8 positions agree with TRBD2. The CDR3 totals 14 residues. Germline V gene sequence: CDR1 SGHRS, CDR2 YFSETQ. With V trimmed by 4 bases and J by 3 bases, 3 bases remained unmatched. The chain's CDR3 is CASSPTSGYNEQFF. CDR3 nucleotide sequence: TGCGCCAGCAGCCCAACTAGCGGCTACAATGAGCAGTTCTTC.